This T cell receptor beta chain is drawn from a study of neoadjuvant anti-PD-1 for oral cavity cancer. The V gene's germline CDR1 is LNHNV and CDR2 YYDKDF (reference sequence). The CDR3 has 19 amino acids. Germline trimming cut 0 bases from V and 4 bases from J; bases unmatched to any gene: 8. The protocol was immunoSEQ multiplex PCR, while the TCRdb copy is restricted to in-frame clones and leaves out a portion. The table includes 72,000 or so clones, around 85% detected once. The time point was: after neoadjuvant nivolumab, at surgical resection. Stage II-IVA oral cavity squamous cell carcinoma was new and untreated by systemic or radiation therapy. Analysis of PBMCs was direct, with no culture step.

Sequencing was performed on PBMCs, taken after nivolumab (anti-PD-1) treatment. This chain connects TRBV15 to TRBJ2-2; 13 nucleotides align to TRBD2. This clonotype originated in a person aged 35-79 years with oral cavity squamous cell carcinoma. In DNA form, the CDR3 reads TGTGCCACCAGCAGAGACCGGACTAGCGGGAGCGTGGCCACCGGGGAGCTGTTTTTT. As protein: CATSRDRTSGSVATGELFF.